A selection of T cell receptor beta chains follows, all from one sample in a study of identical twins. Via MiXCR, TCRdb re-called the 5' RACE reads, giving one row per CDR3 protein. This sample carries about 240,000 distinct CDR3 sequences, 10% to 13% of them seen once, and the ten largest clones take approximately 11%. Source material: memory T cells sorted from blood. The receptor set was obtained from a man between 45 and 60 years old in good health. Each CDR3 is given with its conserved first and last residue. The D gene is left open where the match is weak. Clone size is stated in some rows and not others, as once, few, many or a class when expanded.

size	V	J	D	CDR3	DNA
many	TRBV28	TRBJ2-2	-	CASSRSGMGATNTGELFF	TGTGCCAGCAGCCGGAGTGGGATGGGGGCGACCAACACCGGGGAGCTGTTTTTT
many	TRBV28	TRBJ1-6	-	CASSTFSYNSPLHF	TGTGCCAGCAGCACTTTCTCCTATAATTCACCCCTCCACTTT
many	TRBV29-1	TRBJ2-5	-	CSGERSFGETQYF	TGCAGCGGTGAACGCTCCTTCGGAGAGACCCAGTACTTC
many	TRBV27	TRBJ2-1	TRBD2	CASSSQASSSGLAGVGEQFF	TGTGCCAGCAGTTCCCAGGCCTCCTCCTCGGGACTAGCGGGAGTAGGTGAGCAGTTCTTC
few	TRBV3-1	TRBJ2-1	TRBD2	CASSKGTSGGSEQFF	TGTGCCAGCAGTAAGGGGACTAGCGGCGGGAGTGAGCAGTTCTTC
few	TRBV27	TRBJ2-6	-	CASSLKGGGSGANVLTF	TGTGCCAGCAGTTTAAAGGGAGGGGGCTCTGGGGCCAACGTCCTGACTTTC
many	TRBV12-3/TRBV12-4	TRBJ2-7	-	CASSDGGVSYEQYF	TGTGCCAGCAGCGACGGCGGGGTCTCCTACGAGCAGTACTTC
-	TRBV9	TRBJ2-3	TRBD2	CASNVEAGRTDTQYF	TGTGCCAGCAACGTAGAAGCGGGGAGAACAGATACGCAGTATTTT
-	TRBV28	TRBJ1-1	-	CASTPRGASTEAFF	TGTGCCAGCACCCCACGGGGGGCGAGTACTGAAGCTTTCTTT
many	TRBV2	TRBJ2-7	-	CASRASGVRYEQYF	TGTGCCAGCAGGGCCTCAGGGGTGAGGTACGAGCAGTACTTC
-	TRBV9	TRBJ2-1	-	CASSTEGSRNEQFF	TGTGCCAGCAGCACCGAGGGGTCGCGCAATGAGCAGTTCTTC
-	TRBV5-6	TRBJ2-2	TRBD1	CASRKGTGLTGELFF	TGTGCCAGCAGGAAAGGGACAGGGCTCACCGGGGAGCTGTTTTTT
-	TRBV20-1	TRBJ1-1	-	CSARIQPNTEAFF	TGCAGTGCTAGAATACAGCCGAACACTGAAGCTTTCTTT
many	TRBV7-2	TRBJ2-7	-	CASSSTYIYEQYF	TGTGCCAGCAGCTCGACTTACATCTACGAGCAGTACTTC
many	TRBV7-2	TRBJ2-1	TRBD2	CASRLAGDNEQFF	TGTGCCAGCAGACTAGCGGGGGACAATGAGCAGTTCTTC
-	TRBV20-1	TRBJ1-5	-	CSARGQFDQPQHF	TGCAGTGCCCGAGGACAGTTTGATCAGCCCCAGCATTTT
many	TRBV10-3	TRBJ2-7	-	CAISRSRDTYEQYF	TGTGCCATCAGTCGCTCACGGGACACCTACGAGCAGTACTTC
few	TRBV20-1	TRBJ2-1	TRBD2	CSAQTGTSGLNEQFF	TGCAGTGCTCAAACCGGGACTAGCGGACTGAATGAGCAGTTCTTC
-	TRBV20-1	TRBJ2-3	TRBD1	CSAAGQGAFGTQYF	TGCAGTGCTGCCGGACAGGGGGCGTTCGGTACGCAGTATTTT
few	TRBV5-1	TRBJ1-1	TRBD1	CASSQGQVPEAFF	TGCGCCAGCAGCCAAGGACAGGTTCCTGAAGCTTTCTTT
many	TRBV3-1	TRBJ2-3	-	CASSPNVGDTQYF	TGTGCCAGCAGCCCTAATGTGGGAGATACGCAGTATTTT
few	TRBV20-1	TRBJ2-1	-	CSARDRGVGLHNEQFF	TGCAGTGCTAGAGATCGTGGTGTGGGTCTTCACAATGAGCAGTTCTTC
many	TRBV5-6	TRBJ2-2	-	CASSETGRRAGELFF	TGTGCCAGCAGCGAGACAGGGAGGAGGGCCGGGGAGCTGTTTTTT
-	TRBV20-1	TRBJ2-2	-	CSAILGRGYLFF	TGCAGTGCTATACTGGGCAGGGGTTATCTGTTTTTT
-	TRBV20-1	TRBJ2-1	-	CSAEKGVDNEQFF	TGCAGTGCTGAAAAGGGGGTGGACAATGAGCAGTTCTTC
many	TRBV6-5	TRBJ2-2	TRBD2	CASSYAPSGDGGELFF	TGTGCCAGCAGTTACGCCCCTAGCGGGGACGGCGGGGAGCTGTTTTTT
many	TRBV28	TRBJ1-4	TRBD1	CASSLATGVNEKLFF	TGTGCCAGCAGTTTGGCGACAGGGGTTAATGAAAAACTGTTTTTT
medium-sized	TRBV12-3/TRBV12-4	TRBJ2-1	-	CASTMGRYNEQFF	TGTGCCAGCACCATGGGCCGGTACAATGAGCAGTTCTTC
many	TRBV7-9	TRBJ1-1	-	CASSYEGLGTEAFF	TGTGCCAGCAGCTATGAGGGTTTAGGCACTGAAGCTTTCTTT
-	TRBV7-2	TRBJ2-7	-	CASSPEASFSYEQYF	TGTGCCAGCAGCCCAGAGGCTAGTTTCTCCTACGAGCAGTACTTC
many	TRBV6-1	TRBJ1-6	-	CASSGAVGYSYNSPLHF	TGTGCCAGCAGTGGGGCCGTGGGGTACTCCTATAATTCACCCCTCCACTTT
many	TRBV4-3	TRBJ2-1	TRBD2	CASSQDLGLAGTRIQDEQFF	TGCGCCAGCAGCCAAGACCTAGGGCTAGCGGGTACAAGGATTCAGGATGAGCAGTTCTTC
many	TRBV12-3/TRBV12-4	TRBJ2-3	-	CASSLEQRTDTQYF	TGTGCCAGCAGTTTAGAGCAGCGCACAGATACGCAGTATTTT
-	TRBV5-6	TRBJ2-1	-	CASSLAWGLAERGTDEQFF	TGTGCCAGCAGCTTGGCATGGGGGCTAGCGGAAAGGGGGACGGATGAGCAGTTCTTC
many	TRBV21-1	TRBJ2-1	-	CASSKAPRSGGLGNEQFF	TGTGCCAGCAGCAAAGCCCCTCGTAGCGGGGGGCTAGGGAATGAGCAGTTCTTC
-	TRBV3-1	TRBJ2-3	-	CASSRAGTLSTDTQYF	TGTGCCAGCAGCCGGGCCGGGACCCTTAGCACAGATACGCAGTATTTT
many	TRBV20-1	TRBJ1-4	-	CSAIMGTNEKLFF	TGCAGTGCTATTATGGGGACTAATGAAAAACTGTTTTTT
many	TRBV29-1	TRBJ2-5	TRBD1	CSVVLGTGAALETQYF	TGCAGCGTTGTTCTAGGGACAGGGGCCGCGCTAGAGACCCAGTACTTC
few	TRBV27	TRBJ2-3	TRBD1	CASSSRQGGDTQYF	TGTGCCAGCAGTTCCCGACAGGGGGGAGATACGCAGTATTTT
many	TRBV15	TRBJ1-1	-	CATSRESTLNTEAFF	TGTGCCACCAGCAGAGAGAGTACCCTGAACACTGAAGCTTTCTTT
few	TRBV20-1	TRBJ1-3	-	CSALWTEAGNTIYF	TGCAGTGCACTCTGGACGGAGGCTGGAAACACCATATATTTT